This T cell receptor (beta chain) emerged from a study of PD-1 blockade in classical Hodgkin lymphoma. Every single patient, without exception, relapsed after autologous stem cell transplantation, and brentuximab vedotin exposure varied. Profiling relied on immunoSEQ multiplex PCR, and the TCRdb table lists in-frame clones only, not all of them. The sample holds 43,000 or so clones, about nine tenths seen once. This CDR3 contains 19 residues. Per germline, CDR1 SEHNR and CDR2 FQNEAQ (reference sequence). J gave up 3 bases and V 5 bases, and 13 bases lay outside the gene matches. This clonotype was sampled from a human donor with classical Hodgkin lymphoma. The sample was peripheral blood mononuclear cells (PBMCs), taken at baseline. The V gene is TRBV7-9, the J gene TRBJ2-1; TRBD2 aligns across 13 bases. The CDR3 here is CASSRVIGTSGNYYNEQFF. The CDR3 coding sequence is TGTGCCAGCAGCCGGGTAATTGGGACTAGCGGGAACTACTACAATGAGCAGTTCTTC.